These 10 T cell receptor beta chains were all obtained from the same sample, sequenced in a study of T cell repertoires in cytomegalovirus infection (dated by TCRdb to between 2017 and 2020). Sequencing relied on an Illumina HiSeq 1500. TCRdb trimmed public reads at Q25 via fastp, called clones via MiXCR and kept in-frame beta chains. Records with the same CDR3 protein are collapsed into one entry carrying the most frequent genes and DNA. A total of 550,000 to 850,000 distinct CDR3 sequences appear in this sample, roughly 36% of them only once. Jointly, the top ten make up roughly 18% of the sample. This sample's treatment or condition label indicates: in vitro stimulation with specific CMV peptide epitopes to enrich CMV-specific T cells. These receptors have no known antigen. The material sequenced was cultured PBMCs, taken from culture after CMV antigen stimulation. The receptors stem from a human donor in good health (CMV status not recorded). Some clones in this sample may be carry-over from other donors' samples.

The chain employs TRBV5-1 and TRBJ2-5, with 7 nucleotides matching TRBD1. The CDR3 sequence is 15 residues long. Germline CDR1 and CDR2: SGHRS and YFSETQ. Trimming removed 7 bases from V and 0 bases from J; junction bases left unmatched: 9. The CDR3 loop is CASGPTGFDQETQYF. CDR3 nucleotides: TGCGCCAGCGGACCGACAGGGTTCGACCAAGAGACCCAGTACTTC.

The rearrangement links TRBV7-8 to TRBJ2-3, with D hard to call. The germline V gene has CDR1 SGHVS and CDR2 FQNEAQ. CDR3 length: 13 amino acids. The germline V and J ends were trimmed by 2 bases and 2 bases, with 5 bases remaining between them. CDR3 amino acids: CASSLQITDTQYF. Written as DNA, the CDR3 is TGTGCCAGCAGCTTACAGATCACAGATACGCAGTATTTT. Looking up the rest from reference TRBV7-8 and TRBJ2-3 gives the full variable domain: GAGVSQSPRYKVAKRGQDVALRCDPISGHVSLFWYQQALGQGPEFLTYFQNEAQLDKSGLPSDRFFAERPEGSVSTLKIQRTQQEDSAVYLCASSLQITDTQYFGPGTRLTVL.

CDR3 amino acids: CASSVGQLTQYF. DNA for the CDR3: TGTGCCAGCAGTGTGGGACAGCTTACGCAGTACTTC. J is TRBJ2-7 and V is TRBV6-1; 7 nucleotides line up with TRBD1. Germline V gives CDR1 MNHNS, CDR2 SASEGT. V lost 4 bases, J lost 9 bases, and 6 bases stayed unmatched. The CDR3 loop spans 12 amino acids.

On this clonotype itself: The germline gene is not matched at one end of the junction; a read error may be the cause. The gene calls are TRBV6-6 and TRBJ1-1; D not certain. CDR3 length equals 15 residues. Per germline, CDR1 MNHNY and CDR2 SVGAGI (reference sequence). The CDR3: CASSYSVGMNTEAYF. CDR3 bases: TGTGCCAGCAGTTACTCAGTAGGGATGAACACTGAAGCTTACTTT.

V usage is TRBV12-3 or TRBV12-4 and J usage is TRBJ2-7; D gene unclear. The CDR3 spans 11 residues. Trimming removed 4 bases from V and 6 bases from J, with 7 bases in between. The CDR3 sequence: CASSSSVEQYF. CDR3 in DNA: TGTGCCAGCAGTTCGTCCGTCGAGCAGTACTTC.

The rearrangement joins TRBV12-3 or TRBV12-4 to TRBJ2-5; D ambiguous. The CDR3 loop spans 15 amino acids. V lost 7 bases and J lost 4, with 19 bases in between. The CDR3 nucleotides are TGTGCCAGCAATCAACACAAGGGCGGCCCAGAGACCCAGTACTTC. Translating it yields CASNQHKGGPETQYF.

V gene TRBV20-1 combines with J gene TRBJ2-3, with 8 bases fitting TRBD2. The germline gives CDR1 DFQATT, CDR2 SNEGSKA (reference sequence). The CDR3 has 15 residues. The trim removed 1 base at V and 4 bases at J, leaving 7 bases unmatched. CDR3 DNA: TGCAGTGCTAGAGGAGCGGGGGCGACGGCAGATACGCAGTATTTT. Its protein is CSARGAGATADTQYF.

This chain uses TRBV5-4 with TRBJ2-1, with 7 bases identical to TRBD2. Germline V gene sequence: CDR1 SGHNT, CDR2 YYREEE (reference sequence). Germline trimming cut 6 bases from V and 9 bases from J; bases unmatched to any gene: 12. This CDR3 region has 14 residues. The CDR3 DNA is TGTGCCAGCATCGGCGGGAGTATGTATGGTGAGCAGTTCTTC. This codes for CASIGGSMYGEQFF.

In its sample, this clonotype was seen many times. This chain links TRBV7-6 with TRBJ2-7, with D uncertain. Trimming took 2 bases from V and 4 from J, leaving 6 bases between them. There are 12 residues in the CDR3. Germline assignment: CDR1 SGHVS and CDR2 FNYEAQ. The CDR3 DNA follows: TGTGCCAGCAGCTTAACTCATTACGAGCAGTACTTC. This gives the protein CASSLTHYEQYF. Using reference TRBV7-6 and TRBJ2-7 for the parts outside the CDR3, the full variable domain is GAGVSQSPRYKVTKRGQDVALRCDPISGHVSLYWYRQALGQGPEFLTYFNYEAQQDKSGLPNDRFSAERPEGSISTLTIQRTEQRDSAMYRCASSLTHYEQYFGPGTRLTVT.

In the case of this clonotype: An end of the junction does not agree with germline; a read error may underlie this. The rearrangement uses TRBV7-9 and TRBJ2-7; the D gene is possibly TRBD2 (5 bases). The CDR3 runs to 12 residues. Per the germline V gene, CDR1 is SEHNR and CDR2 is FQNEAQ (reference sequence). For the CDR3, the DNA is TGTGCCAGCAGCGTAGCGAGGGAAGAGCAGTACTTC. Translated, it gives CASSVAREEQYF.